Sequencing of this T cell receptor beta chain was carried out in a study of shared clonotypes between healthy human individuals. CDR1 is SGHNT and CDR2 is YYREEE in the germline V gene (reference sequence). Trimming stripped 1 base from V and 6 bases from J, with 18 bases between. The CDR3 loop spans 16 amino acids. Repertoires were generated with immunoSEQ multiplex PCR, while TCRdb's copy carries only in-frame clones and drops some. The table has some 1 million clones, under 80% seen once; the top ten hold roughly 1.4%. The CD4+ fraction was divided into a CD45RA+ naive subset and a CD45RA-negative memory subset.

Sample: memory CD4+ T cells sorted from blood. The subset denotes: CD45RA-negative fraction. The sequence came from a young man in good health. The chain recombines TRBV5-4 with TRBJ2-3, with no clear D. CDR3 bases: TGTGCCAGCAGCTTGAACGGCCCGGGTTCATCGGATACGCAGTATTTT. It is translated as CASSLNGPGSSDTQYF.